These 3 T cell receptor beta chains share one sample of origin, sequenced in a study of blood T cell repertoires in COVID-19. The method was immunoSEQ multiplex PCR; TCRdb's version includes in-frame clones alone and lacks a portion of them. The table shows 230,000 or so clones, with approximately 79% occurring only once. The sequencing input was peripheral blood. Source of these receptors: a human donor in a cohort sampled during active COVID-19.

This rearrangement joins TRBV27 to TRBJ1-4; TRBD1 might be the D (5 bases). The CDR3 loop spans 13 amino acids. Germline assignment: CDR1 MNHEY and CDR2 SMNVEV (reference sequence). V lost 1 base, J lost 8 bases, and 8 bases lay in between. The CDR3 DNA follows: TGTGCCAGCAGTTTATGGGGGGAGGAAAAACTGTTTTTT. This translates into CASSLWGEEKLFF.

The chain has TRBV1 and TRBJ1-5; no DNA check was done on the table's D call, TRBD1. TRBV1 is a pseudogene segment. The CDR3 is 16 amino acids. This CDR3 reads CTSSLRDRGLNQPQHF. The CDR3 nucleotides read TGCACCAGCAGCCTACGGGACAGGGGGCTCAATCAGCCCCAGCATTTT.

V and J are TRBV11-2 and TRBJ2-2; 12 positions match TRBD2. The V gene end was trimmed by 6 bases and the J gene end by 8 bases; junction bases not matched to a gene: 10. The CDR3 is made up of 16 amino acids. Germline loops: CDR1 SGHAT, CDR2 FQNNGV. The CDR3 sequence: CASSQLAGGLWGELFF. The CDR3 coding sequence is TGTGCCAGCAGTCAACTAGCGGGAGGATTGTGGGGGGAGCTGTTTTTT.